These 3 T cell receptor beta chains came from one sample sequenced in a study of T cells after yellow fever vaccination. TCRdb recomputed calls from the 5' RACE reads with MiXCR, one row per CDR3 protein. This sample has some 500,000 distinct CDR3 sequences, with roughly 14% found just once. This specimen consisted of PBMCs, obtained on the day of the yellow fever booster vaccination. The receptors were gathered from a man in his thirties or forties who received the YFV17D yellow fever vaccine.

The chain recombines TRBV6-4 with TRBJ2-7; 7 nucleotides line up with TRBD2. The ends lost 8 bases at V and 0 bases at J; junction bases unmatched: 16. The CDR3 sequence is 17 residues long. CDR1 and CDR2 from the germline V gene are MRHNA and SNTAGT. CDR3 nucleotides: TGTGCCAGCTACGAACTCCTAGCGGAACAGCACTCCTACGAGCAGTACTTC. The encoded protein is CASYELLAEQHSYEQYF.

J is TRBJ2-7 and V is TRBV7-2; 8 bases are a match to TRBD2. V lost 4 bases, J lost 4 bases, and 9 bases stayed unmatched. This CDR3 region has 15 residues. Germline CDR1 and CDR2: SGHTA and FQGNSA. The CDR3 is CASSYGGSGMYEQYF. The DNA for the CDR3 is TGTGCCAGCAGCTACGGTGGTAGCGGGATGTACGAGCAGTACTTC. Looking up the rest from reference TRBV7-2 and TRBJ2-7 gives the full variable domain: GAGVSQSPSNKVTEKGKDVELRCDPISGHTALYWYRQSLGQGLEFLIYFQGNSAPDKSGLPSDRFSAERTGGSVSTLTIQRTQQEDSAVYLCASSYGGSGMYEQYFGPGTRLTVT.

The rearrangement uses TRBV12-3 or TRBV12-4 and TRBJ1-5, with D hard to call. This CDR3 comprises 12 residues. V lost 3 bases, J lost 5 bases, and 5 bases lay in between. CDR3 DNA: TGTGCCAGCAGTTTGGCGTATCAGCCCCAGCATTTT. Its translation: CASSLAYQPQHF.